The entry that follows covers one TCR beta chain sequence. Antigen: not known. This sample is drawn from a study of Ad26.COV2.S vaccination and SARS-CoV-2 variants. Study observations and caveats: The TCR-based breadth and depth measures might underestimate overall T cell responses.

Treatment meaning: roughly 18 received Ad26.COV2.S at low or high dose, single or two shots; five or six received placebo; per-sample allocation not given. Sampling was done on day 63 after the first vaccine or placebo injection. Data came from immunoSEQ multiplex PCR; TCRdb stores just in-frame clones and leaves some out. The table has 440,000 or so clones, 90% seen once. This clonotype was obtained from a person aged 18-65 years who received the Ad26.COV2.S COVID-19 vaccine or a placebo. The sample in question was peripheral blood, obtained in a trial of Ad26.COV2.S vaccine versus placebo.

CDR3 region: CASSTGTSINTGELFF. For the CDR3, the DNA is TGTGCCAGCAGTACAGGGACTAGCATTAACACCGGGGAGCTGTTTTTT. V and J are TRBV3-1 (or the pseudogene TRBV3-2) and TRBJ2-2; TRBD2 matches 9 bases. This CDR3 has 16 residues. The germline V gene has CDR1 LGHDT and CDR2 YNNKEL (reference sequence). V lost 6 bases and J lost 2; bases outside the gene matches: 7.